This T cell receptor beta chain was sequenced during a study of molecular identifiers for immune sequencing clone quantification. General study points: In CMV-specific effectors, clones above 20 copies held over 97% of molecules; naive, under 1%. Molecules of identical TCR sharing a barcode could underestimate highly expanded clone sizes.

Preparation of naive CD8 libraries involved roughly 20,000 to 1,000,000 sorted cells and 10%, 30% or 50% RNA. The CD8+CD4-CCR7+CD45RA+ phenotype defined the sorted naive CD8 T cells. Via MiXCR, TCRdb re-called the PCR reads, giving one row per CDR3 protein. The table has around 470,000 distinct CDR3 sequences, 25% seen once. The V and J ends lost 4 bases and 4 bases respectively, with 5 bases between them. CDR1 is SEHNR, CDR2 FQNEAQ, per germline (reference sequence). There are 12 residues in the CDR3. With regard to this clonotype: Its antigen is not identified.

This sequence was found in a human donor in good health. Some libraries in this study had Jurkat cell RNA spiked in. Specimen: naive CD8+ T cells from blood, with Jurkat cell RNA spiked in. Subset of the sample: FACS-sorted CD8+CD4-CCR7+CD45RA+ naive T cells. V gene TRBV7-9 combines with J gene TRBJ2-1; D is unclear. The CDR3: CASSSPYNEQFF. In nucleotides, the CDR3 is TGTGCCAGCAGCTCCCCTTACAATGAGCAGTTCTTC. Supplemented by reference TRBV7-9 and TRBJ2-1, the full variable domain reads DTGVSQNPRHKITKRGQNVTFRCDPISEHNRLYWYRQTLGQGPEFLTYFQNEAQLEKSRLLSDRFSAERPKGSFSTLEIQRTEQGDSAMYLCASSSPYNEQFFGPGTRLTVL.